The rows below give T cell receptor beta chains drawn from one sample of a study of CD8+ T cells in alopecia areata. The method was immunoSEQ multiplex PCR; TCRdb's version includes in-frame clones alone and lacks a portion of them. The sample includes some 150,000 clones, around four fifths seen only once; the top ten take about 25%. Sequencing used CD8+ T cells sorted from blood, obtained at week 4, from a patient treated with tofacitinib. These receptor sequences come from a human donor with alopecia areata. The conserved cysteine and the conserved F or W are not part of the CDR3 here. Not every row has a clone size; where given, it reads once, few, many or a size class.

v_call | cdr3_length | clone_size | cdr3_aa
TRBV30 | 12 | NA | AWSVGQGIYEQY
TRBV11-2 | 12 | NA | ASSLEIRRDTQY
TRBV6-1 | 13 | NA | ASQPPETGRNEQF
TRBV7-9 | 12 | few | ASSNSGSRETQY
TRBV27 | 14 | NA | ASSPRQGLVTDTQY
TRBV4-1 | 11 | NA | ASSQVGEETQY
TRBV6-5 | 14 | few | ASSSYRTAAYNEQF
TRBV27 | 9 | NA | ASSLNNEQF
TRBV28 | 14 | NA | ASSDGSADRGDTQY
TRBV7-9 | 14 | NA | ASSLVLGQRTYEQY
TRBV5-1 | 13 | NA | ASSLYQVMNTEAF
TRBV29-1 | 15 | few | SVDFKELADKQETQY
TRBV6-5 | 14 | NA | ASSYYPGFVTDTQY
TRBV7-2 | 13 | NA | ASSSWARPSDTQY
TRBV4-3 | 18 | few | ASSQDGDRATSNPYNEQF
TRBV7-8 | 15 | NA | ASSSFLTSGGSDTQY
TRBV27 | 10 | few | ASSPQGYEQY
TRBV30 | 12 | NA | AWTGRGSSYEQY
TRBV19 | 11 | NA | ASSEPGQTPQH
TRBV2 | 13 | NA | ASSEVSDPYNEQF
TRBV13 | 13 | NA | ASSSERGSLETQY
TRBV2 | 11 | NA | ASSAAVTDTQY
TRBV29-1 | 9 | few | SAAGELGYT
TRBV7-9 | 13 | NA | ASIGQGGGQETQY
TRBV29-1 | 11 | NA | SVWVSGANVLT
TRBV27 | 13 | NA | ASSSPGQPQYEQY
TRBV29-1 | 12 | few | SVESGQGAGTQY
TRBV5-1 | 13 | NA | ASSLRGFPTDTQY
TRBV7-9 | 13 | NA | ASSSLGLLPTEQY
TRBV21-1 | 15 | NA | ASSSWNRVRSNQPQH
TRBV4-3 | 14 | NA | ASSQGGRTGVNEQF
TRBV19 | 12 | NA | ASSTVAATYEQY
TRBV4-1 | 14 | NA | ASSQDAGGGNYGYT
TRBV4-1 | 10 | NA | ASGVGTDTQY
TRBV7-6 | 9 | NA | ASSQGNEQF
TRBV11-3 | 13 | NA | ASSSRRDTIYEQY
TRBV2 | 9 | NA | ASVVVDTIY
TRBV23-1 | 13 | NA | ASIAASGPSYEQY
TRBV14 | 13 | NA | ASSQGWRLREKLF
TRBV6-5 | 11 | NA | ASSGTDTDTQY
TRBV7-8 | 14 | NA | ASSSDRGSSYNEQF
TRBV7-8 | 13 | NA | ASSLGGGMNTEAF
TRBV5-6 | 13 | NA | ASSHPYYMNTEAF
TRBV19 | 9 | NA | ASSSSMEQF
TRBV7-9 | 12 | once | ASSLEALYNEQF
TRBV29-1 | 12 | NA | SVDQGRNSYEQY
TRBV4-2 | 12 | NA | ASTGWYGSTEAF
TRBV19 | 13 | NA | ASSRDRGSTDTQY
TRBV5-1 | 12 | few | ASSLERESREQY
TRBV19 | 12 | NA | ASSPFGGLYEQY
TRBV28 | 12 | NA | ASSLMVSNQPQH
TRBV7-9 | 14 | NA | ASRRAGGRRDNEQF
TRBV2 | 11 | NA | ASIRLGTYEQY
TRBV6-5 | 12 | NA | ASSSPGWRETQY
TRBV6-1 | 11 | NA | ASSDRGDHEQY